This entry describes one T cell receptor beta chain. The data were produced by immunoSEQ multiplex PCR, yet TCRdb's version contains in-frame clones alone and is incomplete. The sample records some 240,000 clones, roughly nine tenths being singletons. The sample is drawn from a study of blood T cell repertoires in COVID-19. The sequencing sample was made of peripheral blood. The clonotype originates from a man in his 60s with COVID-19, enrolled during active disease.

CDR3 amino acids: CASSLSSGADTQYF. CDR3 DNA sequence: TGTGCCAGCAGCTTAAGTAGCGGGGCAGATACGCAGTATTTT. The chain combines TRBV7-3 with TRBJ2-3; 8 bases agree with TRBD2. Germline V gives CDR1 SGHTA, CDR2 FQGTGA. V was pared by 1 base and J by 4 bases, with 1 base of the junction left unmatched. This CDR3 has 14 residues. Filled out from reference TRBV7-3 and TRBJ2-3, the complete variable domain reads GAGVSQTPSNKVTEKGKYVELRCDPISGHTALYWYRQSLGQGPEFLIYFQGTGAADDSGLPNDRFFAVRPEGSVSTLKIQRTERGDSAVYLCASSLSSGADTQYFGPGTRLTVL.